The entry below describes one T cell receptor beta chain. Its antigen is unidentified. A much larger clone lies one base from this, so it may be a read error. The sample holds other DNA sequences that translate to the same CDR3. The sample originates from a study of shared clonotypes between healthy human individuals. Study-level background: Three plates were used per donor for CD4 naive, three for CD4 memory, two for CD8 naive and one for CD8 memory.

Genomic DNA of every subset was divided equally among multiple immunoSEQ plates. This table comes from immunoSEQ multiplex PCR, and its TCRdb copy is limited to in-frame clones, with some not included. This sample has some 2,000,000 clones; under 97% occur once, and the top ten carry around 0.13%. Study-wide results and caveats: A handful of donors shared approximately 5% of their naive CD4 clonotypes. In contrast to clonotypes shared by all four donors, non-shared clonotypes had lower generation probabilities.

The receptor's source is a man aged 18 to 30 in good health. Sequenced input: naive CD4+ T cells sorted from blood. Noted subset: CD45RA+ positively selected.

Here the CDR3 reads CASSLSYEQYF. CDR3 DNA sequence: TGTGCCAGCAGCTTATCCTACGAGCAGTACTTC. V usage is TRBV7-9 and J usage is TRBJ2-7; D remains ambiguous. CDR3 length equals 11 residues. Trimming removed 2 bases at V and 1 base at J, with 0 bases between. Germline assignment: CDR1 SEHNR and CDR2 FQNEAQ (reference sequence).